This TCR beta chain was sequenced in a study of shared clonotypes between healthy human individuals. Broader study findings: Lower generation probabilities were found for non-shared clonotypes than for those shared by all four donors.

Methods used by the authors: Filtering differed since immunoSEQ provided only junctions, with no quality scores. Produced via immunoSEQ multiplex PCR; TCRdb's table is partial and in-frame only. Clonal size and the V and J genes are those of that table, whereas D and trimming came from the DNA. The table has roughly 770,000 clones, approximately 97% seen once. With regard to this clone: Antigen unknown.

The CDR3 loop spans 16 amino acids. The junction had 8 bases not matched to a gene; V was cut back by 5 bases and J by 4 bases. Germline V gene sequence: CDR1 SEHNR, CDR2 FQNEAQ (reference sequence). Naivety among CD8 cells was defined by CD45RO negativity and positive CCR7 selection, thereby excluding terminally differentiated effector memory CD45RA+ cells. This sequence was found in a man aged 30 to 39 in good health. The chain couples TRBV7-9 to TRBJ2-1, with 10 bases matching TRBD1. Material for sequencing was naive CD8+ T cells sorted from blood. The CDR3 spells CASSGVRDRGYNEQFF. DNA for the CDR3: TGTGCCAGCAGCGGTGTGCGGGACAGGGGATACAATGAGCAGTTCTTC.